The present T cell receptor (beta chain) was sequenced within a study of vaccination and CD4 T cells after COVID-19. CDR1 and CDR2 (germline): SQVTM, ANQGSEA. V lost 7 bases to trimming and J lost 0 bases; unmatched junction nucleotides: 5. The length of the CDR3 is 13 residues. Sample treatment: roughly 10-day PBMC culture with coronavirus spike peptide pools or control peptides (ViraFEST assay). A negative selection step was used to isolate CD4+ T cells once culture had run for around 11 days. General study findings and limits: Among those convalescent, a median about 90% of reactive clones emerged solely post-vaccination.

The Oncomine TCR Beta short-read assay was what sequenced the DNA obtained from cultured CD4+ T cells. TCRdb re-derived calls from the PCR reads in MiXCR, one entry per CDR3 protein. The data contain some 14,000 distinct CDR3 sequences, about 55% of them seen just once; the ten biggest clones take up about 9%. A note on this clonotype: Its antigen is not known.

The sample taken for sequencing was CD4+ T cells from blood, cultured in vitro. This rearrangement joins TRBV29-1 to TRBJ1-2; 7 bases are shared with TRBD1. The source is a human donor who had recovered from COVID-19. CDR3 loop: CSASTGSNYGYTF. CDR3 bases: TGCAGCGCTTCGACAGGGTCTAACTATGGCTACACCTTC.